The clone carrying this T cell receptor beta chain has a count of ten or more. The CDR3 runs to 14 residues. The data were obtained in a study of T cells of healthy individuals. Each CDR3 protein gets one entry after TCRdb re-called the 5' RACE reads with MiXCR. Of 60,000 to 80,000 distinct CDR3 sequences in the sample, roughly 17% were seen once. This receptor was obtained from a human donor in good health. This sequence joins TRBV21-1 and TRBJ2-1; the DNA was not compared with TRBD1, the D call given in the table. TRBV21-1 is shown as a pseudogene. CDR3 in DNA: TGTGCCAGCAGCTTTACGGGAAAGAACAATGAGCAGTTCTTC. Translated: CASSFTGKNNEQFF.